The rows below give T cell receptor beta chains drawn from one sample of a study of T cell repertoires in cytomegalovirus infection. One entry per CDR3 protein, called by TCRdb with MiXCR from the reads. The sample shows approximately 500,000 distinct CDR3 sequences, about 25% of them seen only once. The sample taken for sequencing was PBMCs. Source of these receptors: a human donor in good health (CMV status not recorded). Some clones in this sample may be carry-over from other donors' samples. The CDR3 runs from the conserved cysteine through the conserved F or W. Each record gives: V gene, D gene, J gene, clone size, CDR3 DNA, CDR3 protein. A D gene is named only where the DNA matches it firmly. Some rows mark clone size as missing; the rest say once, few, many or name a class of expanded clone.

V gene: TRBV5-4
D gene: NA
J gene: TRBJ1-5
clone size: few
CDR3 DNA: TGTGCCAGCAGCCCCGACGGTACAGCTACACAGCCCCAGCATTTT
CDR3 protein: CASSPDGTATQPQHF

V gene: TRBV27
D gene: TRBD2
J gene: TRBJ2-7
clone size: NA
CDR3 DNA: TGTGCCAGCAGTTTATCCGCCCGCCCGGGGGGATCCTACGAGCAGTACTTC
CDR3 protein: CASSLSARPGGSYEQYF

V gene: TRBV20-1
D gene: TRBD1
J gene: TRBJ2-2
clone size: once
CDR3 DNA: TGCAGTGCTAAAAAGGCTGGGACAGGGGGCACCGGGGAGCTGTTTTTT
CDR3 protein: CSAKKAGTGGTGELFF

V gene: TRBV27
D gene: NA
J gene: TRBJ1-6
clone size: many
CDR3 DNA: TGTGCCAGCAGTTTAGAAAGCTCCTATAATTCACCCCTCCACTTT
CDR3 protein: CASSLESSYNSPLHF

V gene: TRBV15
D gene: TRBD2
J gene: TRBJ2-3
clone size: NA
CDR3 DNA: TGTGCCACCAGCAGAGATCACCTAGCGGGTAGCACAGATACGCAGTATTTT
CDR3 protein: CATSRDHLAGSTDTQYF

V gene: TRBV28
D gene: TRBD1
J gene: TRBJ2-7
clone size: NA
CDR3 DNA: TGTGCCACAACAGGGGCACGGGAGCAGTACTTC
CDR3 protein: CATTGAREQYF

V gene: TRBV4-3
D gene: NA
J gene: TRBJ2-5
clone size: few
CDR3 DNA: TGCGCCAGCAGCCAAGGGAGGGGACAGCAAGAGACCCAGTACTTC
CDR3 protein: CASSQGRGQQETQYF

V gene: TRBV7-2
D gene: TRBD2
J gene: TRBJ2-7
clone size: many
CDR3 DNA: TGTGCCAGCAGCCCCATGGGACTAGCGGGGGGTACCTACGAGCAGTACTTC
CDR3 protein: CASSPMGLAGGTYEQYF

V gene: TRBV19
D gene: NA
J gene: TRBJ2-3
clone size: few
CDR3 DNA: TGTGCCAGTAGCGGAGTGGGCACAGATACGCAGTATTTT
CDR3 protein: CASSGVGTDTQYF

V gene: TRBV6-1
D gene: TRBD2
J gene: TRBJ2-5
clone size: many
CDR3 DNA: TGTGCCAGCATCTCGACTAGCGATAAAGAGACCCAGTACTTC
CDR3 protein: CASISTSDKETQYF

V gene: TRBV13
D gene: NA
J gene: TRBJ2-7
clone size: few
CDR3 DNA: TGTGCCAGCAGCTCCCCCCGGGGTTACGAGCAGTACTTC
CDR3 protein: CASSSPRGYEQYF

V gene: TRBV19
D gene: NA
J gene: TRBJ1-1
clone size: NA
CDR3 DNA: TGTGCCAGTAGTACCGACGTATATGGTGAAGCTTTCTTT
CDR3 protein: CASSTDVYGEAFF

V gene: TRBV7-2
D gene: TRBD1
J gene: TRBJ2-3
clone size: NA
CDR3 DNA: TGTGCCAGCAGCCCAGGGGGCCTCAATAGCGCGCAGTATTTT
CDR3 protein: CASSPGGLNSAQYF

V gene: TRBV7-9
D gene: NA
J gene: TRBJ1-2
clone size: many
CDR3 DNA: TGTGCCAGCAGCTTAGCCCAGGGTGGAGGCTACACCTTC
CDR3 protein: CASSLAQGGGYTF

V gene: TRBV14
D gene: NA
J gene: TRBJ1-1
clone size: NA
CDR3 DNA: TGTGCCAGCAGCCGCTTAACAGGGAACACTGAAGCTTTCTTT
CDR3 protein: CASSRLTGNTEAFF

V gene: TRBV7-9
D gene: NA
J gene: TRBJ2-5
clone size: few
CDR3 DNA: TGTGCCAGCAGCTTAATGGGACCCAAAGAGACCCAGTACTTC
CDR3 protein: CASSLMGPKETQYF

V gene: TRBV20-1
D gene: TRBD2
J gene: TRBJ2-3
clone size: NA
CDR3 DNA: TGCAGTGCTAGCGGGAGGGCCGAGGGAGATACGCAGTATTTT
CDR3 protein: CSASGRAEGDTQYF

V gene: TRBV6-6
D gene: NA
J gene: TRBJ1-1
clone size: few
CDR3 DNA: TGTGCCAGCAGTTACTCGACACAGTTTAACACTGAAGCTTTCTTT
CDR3 protein: CASSYSTQFNTEAFF

V gene: TRBV4-1
D gene: TRBD2
J gene: TRBJ2-7
clone size: few
CDR3 DNA: TGCGCCAGCAGCCTTCCGGGACTAGCGGGAGGACCAACCTACGAGCAGTACTTC
CDR3 protein: CASSLPGLAGGPTYEQYF

V gene: TRBV12-3/TRBV12-4
D gene: NA
J gene: TRBJ2-2
clone size: NA
CDR3 DNA: TGTGCCAGCAGCAGCGGGGGGGGACAGGGCGATGGGGAGCTGTTTTTT
CDR3 protein: CASSSGGGQGDGELFF

V gene: TRBV6-2/TRBV6-3
D gene: NA
J gene: TRBJ2-5
clone size: few
CDR3 DNA: TGTGCCAGCAGTTACTACCCCCAGGAGACCCAGTACTTC
CDR3 protein: CASSYYPQETQYF

V gene: TRBV7-6
D gene: NA
J gene: TRBJ2-2
clone size: few
CDR3 DNA: TGTGCCACCCAACCCACCGGGGAGCTGTTTTTT
CDR3 protein: CATQPTGELFF

V gene: TRBV7-2
D gene: NA
J gene: TRBJ2-1
clone size: many
CDR3 DNA: TGTGCCAGCAGCTTAGAGGCCAGACAAAATGAGCAGTTCTTC
CDR3 protein: CASSLEARQNEQFF